This note documents a single T cell receptor (beta chain) sequence. Its antigen is undetermined. Sequencing templates came from extracted RNA that was reverse transcribed into cDNA. Sequencing used immunoSEQ multiplex PCR; TCRdb keeps in-frame clones, though not all of them. The profile shows 35,000 to 45,000 clones, roughly 92% of them singletons. This entry is derived from a study of CD8+ T cells in alopecia areata. Study-wide results and caveats: Treatment with tofacitinib significantly lowered scalp clonality and reduced expanded CD8+ clones among the top 100.

Looked up from germline, CDR1 is SQVTM and CDR2 is ANQGSEA. The CDR3 length is 13 residues. V lost 2 bases and J lost 2, with 6 bases in between. Treatment: oral pan-JAK inhibitor, 5-10 mg twice daily. Source: CD8+ T cells sorted from blood, taken at week 24, from a patient treated with tofacitinib. This chain connects TRBV29-1 to TRBJ2-2; D not resolved. This receptor was taken from a human donor with alopecia areata. This chain's CDR3 is CSVETANTGELFF. DNA of the CDR3: TGCAGCGTTGAAACAGCAAACACCGGGGAGCTGTTTTTT.